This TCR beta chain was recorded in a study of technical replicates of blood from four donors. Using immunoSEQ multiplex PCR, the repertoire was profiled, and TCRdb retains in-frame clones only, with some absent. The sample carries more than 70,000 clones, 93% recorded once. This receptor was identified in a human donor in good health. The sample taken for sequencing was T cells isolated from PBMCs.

CDR3 residues: CASSQASGSSYEQYF. The CDR3 coding sequence is TGCGCCAGCAGCCAAGCTAGCGGGAGCTCCTACGAGCAGTACTTC. The chain is built from TRBV4-1 and TRBJ2-7; 10 nucleotides line up with TRBD2. The CDR3 is made up of 15 amino acids. The germline CDR1 and CDR2 sequences are MGHRA and YSYEKL. With 1 base clipped from V and 0 bases from J, the junction kept 0 bases outside the gene matches.